The T cell receptor (beta chain) under discussion was sequenced for a study of blood T cell repertoires in COVID-19. Study context: The samples span acute and convalescent COVID-19 from the United States, Italy and Spain.

The V and J ends lost 8 bases and 0 bases, in that order; junction bases with no gene match: 1. This CDR3 is 13 amino acids long. Germline assignment: CDR1 MNHEY and CDR2 SMNVEV (reference sequence). The cohort comprised adults aged roughly 18 to 100 years residing in some 24 US areas. Cohorts were assigned according to the clinical history that participants reported. Authors' processing steps: Reference gene primer amplification in the assay estimated nucleated cell counts. TCRdb keeps only in-frame clones here, not all; method: immunoSEQ multiplex PCR. D and trimming were read from the DNA, whereas the V and J calls and clone size are those reported in that table. The table has more than 200,000 clones, about nine tenths seen once.

V is TRBV27 and J is TRBJ1-3; TRBD1 agrees at 7 bases. Sample: PBMCs or T cells enriched from blood (not recorded which). This TCR derives from a woman aged 25 to 39 with acute COVID-19. CDR3 region: CASGTASGNTIYF. Written as DNA, the CDR3 is TGTGCCAGCGGGACAGCCTCTGGAAACACCATATATTTT.